This T cell receptor beta chain was retrieved from a study of preoperative IRX-2 immunotherapy in early breast cancer. Using immunoSEQ multiplex PCR, the repertoire was profiled, and TCRdb retains in-frame clones only, with some absent. Found here are under 40,000 clones, around nine tenths of them singletons; the top ten hold roughly 1.6%. This CDR3 is built from 17 residues. The V end was cut by 7 bases, the J end by 0 bases, with 16 bases between. The germline gives CDR1 MNHGY, CDR2 SAAAGT. Treatment defined: preoperative locoregional IRX-2 cytokine immunotherapy. This phase Ib study tested locoregional IRX-2 cytokine immunotherapy given before surgery.

The sequence derives from a human donor with breast cancer. The chain couples TRBV6-8 to TRBJ1-6; D call uncertain. The input for sequencing was tumor tissue, taken after IRX-2 immunotherapy. CDR3 in amino acids: CASNPGVASSYNSPLHF. In nucleotides, the CDR3 is TGTGCCAGCAATCCCGGGGTAGCCTCCTCCTATAATTCACCCCTCCACTTT.